Given below is one T cell receptor beta chain in context. Germline assignment: CDR1 SGHVS and CDR2 FNYEAQ. Deletions cut 11 bases from V and 1 base from J, with 16 bases between. The CDR3 has 14 residues. This specimen comes from a study of T-cell reconstitution after alpha-beta-depleted transplantation in children. Preparation of the TCRbeta library was carried out with unique molecular identifiers. TCRdb itself ran the PCR reads through MiXCR, one entry per CDR3 protein. The sample has around 450,000 distinct CDR3 sequences; approximately 42% are singletons. J is TRBJ2-3 and V is TRBV7-6; the D gene is possibly TRBD2 (5 bases). This clonotype originated in a girl aged 2-9 years with aplastic anemia, due to receive a stem cell transplant. The material sequenced was PBMCs, taken before TCRalphabeta/CD19-depleted stem cell transplant. Here the CDR3 DNA reads TGTGCCCCGAGGGCGGTTCCTGGCACAGATACGCAGTATTTT. Protein sequence: CAPRAVPGTDTQYF.